This TCR beta chain was obtained from a study of T cell responses to AZD1222 COVID-19 vaccine. Assay: immunoSEQ multiplex PCR; the TCRdb copy retains only in-frame clones and omits some. The sample holds 180,000 or so clones, 92% seen once. Per the germline V gene, CDR1 is SGHVS and CDR2 is FQNEAQ. The V segment lost 5 bases and the J segment 0 bases; nucleotides outside the gene matches: 6. This CDR3 is built from 15 residues. The clonotype originates from an adult who received the AZD1222 COVID-19 vaccine. The chain recombines TRBV7-8 with TRBJ2-7; TRBD2 agrees at 8 bases. Sequencing was performed on peripheral blood, taken 28 days after the second AZD1222 dose. CDR3 sequence reads: CASSPRGGLSYEQYF. The CDR3 nucleotides are TGTGCCAGCAGCCCCCGGGGGGGGCTCTCCTACGAGCAGTACTTC.